This entry lists 27 T cell receptor beta chains sequenced from one sample in a study of blood T cell repertoires in COVID-19. Produced via immunoSEQ multiplex PCR; TCRdb's table is partial and in-frame only. Of 250,000 to 350,000 clones listed, 75% to 90% are singletons. Sequenced sample: peripheral blood. These receptors were obtained from a woman in her 50s who had recovered from COVID-19.

The V call is TRBV6-2 or TRBV6-3, the J call TRBJ2-7; D is possibly TRBD2 (6 bases). CDR1 is MNHEY and CDR2 is SVGEGT in the germline V gene. Trimming left V 5 bases short and J 2 bases short, with 22 bases between. This CDR3 is 17 amino acids long. CDR3 nucleotides: TGTGCCAGCAGTCCCAAAACGCTGGGGAGGCTAGCCTACGAGCAGTACTTC. Amino acids: CASSPKTLGRLAYEQYF.

This clone was found once. This chain's CDR3 is CASSQEPLNYGYTF. The CDR3 DNA follows: TGCGCCAGCAGCCAAGAACCACTTAACTATGGCTACACCTTC. The chain joins TRBV4-1 to TRBJ1-2; D is unclear. CDR1 and CDR2 (germline): MGHRA, YSYEKL. The CDR3 sequence is 14 residues long. The V end lost 0 bases, the J end lost 1 base, and 6 bases lay between the germline ends.

The rearrangement uses TRBV19 and TRBJ2-3; the D gene is possibly TRBD2 (5 bases). Germline V gene sequence: CDR1 LNHDA, CDR2 SQIVND (reference sequence). The CDR3 has 14 amino acids. Trimming left V 6 bases short and J 5 bases short, with 15 bases between. The CDR3 bases are TGTGCCAGTAGGAGAGTGAGGGAGAAAGATACGCAGTATTTT. It translates to CASRRVREKDTQYF.

The chain is built from TRBV6-2 or TRBV6-3 and TRBJ2-7, with D possibly TRBD1 on 5 matching bases. This CDR3 contains 15 residues. V shed 6 bases and J shed 0 bases, with 15 bases lying between them. Germline CDR1 MNHEY, CDR2 SVGEGT. In DNA form, the CDR3 reads TGTGCCAGCAGCGCTCGACAGTCACACTCCTACGAGCAGTACTTC. Residues: CASSARQSHSYEQYF.

Written as DNA, the CDR3 is TGTGCCAGTAGTCTCGGGGGAGTACGGCCCCAGCATTTT. It is translated as CASSLGGVRPQHF. The chain couples TRBV19 to TRBJ1-5, with D maybe TRBD1 (5 bases). The germline V and J ends were trimmed by 5 bases and 9 bases, with 14 bases remaining between them. The CDR3 runs to 13 residues. Germline loops: CDR1 LNHDA, CDR2 SQIVND (reference sequence). The full variable domain, in which reference TRBV19 and TRBJ1-5 provide the parts outside the CDR3, is DGGITQSPKYLFRKEGQNVTLSCEQNLNHDAMYWYRQDPGQGLRLIYYSQIVNDFQKGDIAEGYSVSREKKESFPLTVTSAQKNPTAFYLCASSLGGVRPQHFGDGTRLSIL.

The rearrangement joins TRBV27 to TRBJ1-1; 11 bases line up with TRBD1. The length of the CDR3 is 16 residues. Germline lookup yields CDR1 MNHEY and CDR2 SMNVEV (reference sequence). Unmatched junction bases numbered 5, after V lost 5 bases and J lost 0 bases. The CDR3 region has the DNA TGTGCCAGCAGTCCCTGGACAGGGGGCCTGAACACTGAAGCTTTCTTT. Protein: CASSPWTGGLNTEAFF.

In this sample, this clone turned up once. The chain recombines TRBV9 with TRBJ2-1, with TRBD2 matching over 8 bases. CDR3 size: 15 residues. The germline CDR1 and CDR2 sequences are SGDLS and YYNGEE. The junction had 10 bases not matched to a gene; V was cut back by 4 bases and J by 7 bases. For the CDR3, the DNA is TGTGCCAGCAGCTTGGGGAGGCTAGCGGGTAATGAGCAGTTCTTC. Amino acid sequence: CASSLGRLAGNEQFF.

V and J are TRBV27 and TRBJ2-5; TRBD2 aligns across 7 bases. After removal of 5 bases from V and 5 bases from J, the junction contained 5 bases not matched to a gene. The CDR3 has 13 residues. Germline CDR1 and CDR2: MNHEY and SMNVEV (reference sequence). The CDR3 is CASSGGGMETQYF. The DNA for the CDR3 is TGTGCCAGCAGTGGGGGGGGGATGGAGACCCAGTACTTC.

The chain joins TRBV28 to TRBJ2-5; 7 bases line up with TRBD2. This CDR3 contains 17 residues. Trimming removed 2 bases from V and 6 bases from J; junction bases left unmatched: 15. CDR1 and CDR2 from the germline V gene are MDHEN and SYDVKM. CDR3 coding DNA: TGTGCCAGCAGTTTAGGTACTGCTAGCGGACCCAAGCAGACCCAGTACTTC. Its protein product is CASSLGTASGPKQTQYF.

The V call is TRBV6-5, the J call TRBJ2-2; 7 nucleotides line up with TRBD2. Trimming cost V 2 bases and J 8 bases; bases outside gene matches: 8. The CDR3 runs to 15 residues. Per germline, CDR1 MNHEY and CDR2 SVGAGI. The CDR3 nucleotides are TGTGCCAGCAGTTACCTCACGGGAGCGGGGGGGGAGCTGTTTTTT. Protein product: CASSYLTGAGGELFF.

This clone occurred a few times. The DNA of the CDR3 is TGTGCCAGCAGCTTGTCGGACAGGGGAGAGACCCAGTACTTC. Its protein is CASSLSDRGETQYF. The J gene is TRBJ2-5, the V gene TRBV7-2; TRBD1 agrees at 9 bases. Germline trimming cut 3 bases from V and 4 bases from J; bases unmatched to any gene: 3. This CDR3 has 14 amino acids. Germline CDR1 and CDR2: SGHTA and FQGNSA.

The sample holds one count of this clone. The V gene is TRBV28, the J gene TRBJ2-7, with 8 positions matching TRBD1. The germline V gene encodes CDR1 MDHEN and CDR2 SYDVKM. CDR3 length equals 14 residues. Trimming took 6 bases from V and 2 from J; bases not matched to a gene: 6. CDR3 region: CASSDGQGAYEQYF. The CDR3 DNA reads as TGTGCCAGCAGCGACGGACAGGGTGCCTACGAGCAGTACTTC.

In this sample, this clone turned up once. The chain uses TRBV29-1 and TRBJ2-4; 9 bases align to TRBD1. J was trimmed by 8 bases and V by 5 bases; bases with no gene match: 4. This CDR3 contains 12 residues. CDR1 is SQVTM, CDR2 ANQGSEA, per germline. The chain's CDR3 is CSVQDRGDIQYF. The CDR3 DNA follows: TGCAGCGTTCAGGACAGGGGAGACATTCAGTACTTC.

The chain employs TRBV6-2 or TRBV6-3 and TRBJ1-5; D not resolved. The V end was cut by 5 bases, the J end by 2 bases, with 10 bases between. The CDR3 totals 14 residues. Germline CDR1 is MNHEY and CDR2 is SVGEGT. CDR3 loop: CASSRPQGNQPQHF. For the CDR3, the DNA is TGTGCCAGCAGTAGACCCCAGGGCAATCAGCCCCAGCATTTT.

The rearrangement joins TRBV25-1 to TRBJ2-7; D might be TRBD1 (5 bases). V lost 8 bases and J 2 bases, leaving 16 bases between the germline ends. Germline loops: CDR1 MGHDK, CDR2 SYGVNS. This CDR3 contains 14 residues. Written as DNA, the CDR3 is TGTGCCAGCCTAGACAGAAATAAACCCTACGAGCAGTACTTC. Its protein product is CASLDRNKPYEQYF.

The V gene is TRBV27, the J gene TRBJ2-3; possible D gene TRBD2, 5 bases. CDR3 length: 17 residues. CDR1 and CDR2 (germline): MNHEY, SMNVEV (reference sequence). V dropped 3 bases and J dropped 4 bases, with 20 bases sitting between them. DNA for the CDR3: TGTGCCAGCAGTTTTGACATCCGCGGTGCGGGCCCAGATACGCAGTATTTT. It encodes CASSFDIRGAGPDTQYF.

CDR3 amino acids: CASSQGTVHYGYTF. DNA of the CDR3: TGTGCCAGCAGCCAAGGGACTGTCCACTATGGCTACACCTTC. The gene calls are TRBV4-2 and TRBJ1-2; D not certain. Trimming took 1 base from V and 3 from J, leaving 9 bases between them. The germline CDR1 and CDR2 sequences are LGHNA and YNFKEQ. This CDR3 region has 14 residues.

This sequence joins TRBV5-1 and TRBJ2-5, with 15 nucleotides matching TRBD2. This CDR3 is 16 amino acids long. The trim removed 0 bases at V and 4 bases at J, leaving 1 base unmatched. Germline lookup yields CDR1 SGHRS and CDR2 YFSETQ. CDR3 protein: CASSLAGLAGGETQYF. The CDR3 DNA reads as TGCGCCAGCAGCTTGGCGGGACTAGCGGGGGGAGAGACCCAGTACTTC.

The rearrangement uses TRBV11-1 and TRBJ1-1; TRBD1 might be the D (5 bases). The germline gives CDR1 SGHAT, CDR2 FQDESV (reference sequence). Trimming left V 5 bases short and J 8 bases short, with 15 bases between. This CDR3 is 13 amino acids long. CDR3 nucleotides: TGTGCCAGCAGCCCCCGGGGGGGAACCGAAGCTTTCTTT. It is translated as CASSPRGGTEAFF.

This rearrangement joins TRBV19 to TRBJ2-1; 14 bases are shared with TRBD2. The germline gives CDR1 LNHDA, CDR2 SQIVND (reference sequence). The CDR3 totals 17 residues. Trimming at V came to 5 bases and at J to 9 bases, leaving 12 bases not matched to a gene. CDR3: CASSLSRGTSGRSEQFF. CDR3 nucleotides: TGTGCCAGTAGTCTAAGTAGGGGGACTAGCGGGAGAAGTGAGCAGTTCTTC.

This sequence joins TRBV23-1 and TRBJ1-1; 7 bases are a match to TRBD1. TRBV23-1 is classed as an ORF, of uncertain function. This CDR3 is 15 amino acids long. The ends lost 6 bases at V and 0 bases at J; junction bases unmatched: 7. The CDR3 coding sequence is TGCGCCAGCAGCCCTCAGGGGGTCATGAACACTGAAGCTTTCTTT. Translation gives CASSPQGVMNTEAFF.

The V gene is TRBV11-1, the J gene TRBJ2-1; maybe TRBD2 (6 bases). V dropped 5 bases and J dropped 4 bases, with 15 bases sitting between them. CDR1 and CDR2 (germline): SGHAT, FQDESV (reference sequence). The CDR3 consists of 15 residues. The CDR3 region has the DNA TGTGCCAGCAGCCCCCGGGAGCGGGTGTACAATGAGCAGTTCTTC. This sequence encodes CASSPRERVYNEQFF.

This clone was found once. The V call is TRBV9, the J call TRBJ1-2; 11 bases agree with TRBD1. Trimming at V came to 3 bases and at J to 7 bases, leaving 14 bases not matched to a gene. From germline, CDR1 is SGDLS and CDR2 YYNGEE. This CDR3 is 17 amino acids long. CDR3 nucleotide sequence: TGTGCCAGCAGCGCCCGGGACAGGGGGTCCCAGACGGGTGGCTACACCTTC. Its translation: CASSARDRGSQTGGYTF.

V is TRBV7-2 and J is TRBJ1-1, with D hard to call. Trimming pared 2 bases from V and 0 bases from J, leaving 10 bases between. The V gene's germline CDR1 is SGHTA and CDR2 FQGNSA. This CDR3 is 15 amino acids long. The CDR3: CASSLWSGVNTEAFF. The CDR3 nucleotides are TGTGCCAGCAGCTTATGGTCCGGGGTGAACACTGAAGCTTTCTTT.

The chain has TRBV20-1 and TRBJ2-5; D remains unclear. This CDR3 region has 15 residues. Germline CDR1 reads DFQATT; CDR2 reads SNEGSKA (reference sequence). V shed 3 bases and J shed 0 bases, with 14 bases lying between them. CDR3 nucleotide sequence: TGCAGTGCTAGTTCAAGCGTGTCGTACCAAGAGACCCAGTACTTC. It translates to CSASSSVSYQETQYF.

The genes are TRBV7-3 and TRBJ1-2; D is possibly TRBD1 (6 bases). This CDR3 is built from 13 residues. CDR1 and CDR2 (germline): SGHTA, FQGTGA. With 4 bases removed from V and 4 bases from J, the gap between germline ends came to 10 bases. The CDR3 sequence: CASSSGQLYGYTF. CDR3 DNA sequence: TGTGCCAGCAGCTCCGGACAGCTCTATGGCTACACCTTC.

About this clone itself: Other DNA sequences in this sample translate to the same CDR3. This sequence joins TRBV12-3 or TRBV12-4 and TRBJ2-7, with D tentatively TRBD2 (5 bases). V was shortened by 3 bases and J by 6 bases, with 6 bases between the two germline ends. CDR3 length equals 11 residues. The CDR3 is CASSFGSEQYF. The CDR3 DNA sequence: TGTGCCAGCAGTTTTGGGAGCGAGCAGTACTTC.